Following are 7 T cell receptor beta chains from one sample sequenced in a study of CD8 T cells in Susac syndrome (dated by TCRdb to the late 2010s). Receptors were amplified or captured by the immunoSEQ multiplex PCR assay. RNA was extracted using the RNeasy kit, and 0.5 to 1 microgram was reverse transcribed with random hexamers. The raw public data were reprocessed by TCRdb itself: fastp quality trimming at Q25, MiXCR clonotype calling, in-frame beta chains only. Merged by CDR3 protein, the rows form single entries marked with the most common genes and DNA. For this sample the table gives roughly 200,000 distinct CDR3 sequences, of which around 93% were detected only once. The ten largest clones capture 0.082% of the sample. Material: CD4+ T cells from PBMCs. The source of these receptors is a human donor with multiple sclerosis.

The chain couples TRBV3-1 to TRBJ2-7, with D tentatively TRBD2 (5 bases). The CDR3 extends over 15 amino acids. In germline, CDR1 is LGHDT, CDR2 YNNKEL (reference sequence). V was pared by 0 bases and J by 0 bases, with 9 bases between. The DNA for the CDR3 is TGTGCCAGCAGCCAAGAAACACTAGACTCCTACGAGCAGTACTTC. Protein: CASSQETLDSYEQYF.

This clonotype was found once. The rearrangement uses TRBV30 and TRBJ1-5; 7 nucleotides match TRBD1. The CDR3 consists of 15 residues. The V segment lost 0 bases and the J segment 4 bases; nucleotides outside the gene matches: 6. Germline V gives CDR1 GTSNPN, CDR2 SVGIG (reference sequence). The CDR3 protein is CAWSVQGVGNQPQHF. CDR3 coding DNA: TGTGCCTGGAGTGTCCAGGGGGTGGGGAATCAGCCCCAGCATTTT.

The chain uses TRBV15 and TRBJ2-2, with 7 positions matching TRBD1. The CDR3 has 15 amino acids. Trimming at V came to 6 bases and at J to 0 bases, leaving 4 bases not matched to a gene. Germline values: CDR1 LNHNV, CDR2 YYDKDF (reference sequence). CDR3: CATRPGTANTGELFF. CDR3 nucleotides: TGTGCCACCAGACCCGGGACAGCGAACACCGGGGAGCTGTTTTTT.

The rearrangement joins TRBV18 to TRBJ2-7, with D possibly TRBD1 on 5 matching bases. Germline V gene sequence: CDR1 KGHSH, CDR2 LQKENI. This CDR3 contains 12 residues. Trimming removed 1 base at V and 12 bases at J, with 13 bases between. The CDR3 coding sequence is TGTGCCAGCTCACCACAGGGGTCGTCTCTGTACTTC. The encoded protein is CASSPQGSSLYF.

The CDR3 DNA sequence: TGCAGTGTCGCGACAGGGGTGTACTACGAGCAGTACTTC. This translates into CSVATGVYYEQYF. This sequence joins TRBV20-1 and TRBJ2-7, with 8 bases matching TRBD1. V was pared by 7 bases and J by 3 bases, with 8 bases of the junction left unmatched. CDR1 and CDR2 from the germline V gene are DFQATT and SNEGSKA (reference sequence). The CDR3 is 13 residues long.

This clonotype was observed once. The rearrangement uses TRBV20-1 and TRBJ2-3, with TRBD1 identical over 7 bases. The germline V gene encodes CDR1 DFQATT and CDR2 SNEGSKA (reference sequence). The CDR3 extends over 14 amino acids. J lost 1 base, V lost 5 bases, and 6 bases had no gene match. The chain's CDR3 is CSAAGGFGTDTQYF. The CDR3 nucleotides are TGCAGTGCTGCAGGGGGTTTCGGCACAGATACGCAGTATTTT.

The CDR3 coding sequence is TGCAGCGTTGCCACGTTCACTGAAGCTTTCTTT. It specifies CSVATFTEAFF. This chain connects TRBV29-1 to TRBJ1-1; D is unresolved. V was pared by 4 bases and J by 4 bases, with 7 bases between. The CDR3 runs 11 residues. Per germline, CDR1 SQVTM and CDR2 ANQGSEA.